This T cell receptor beta chain is from a study of control samples from healthy donors and cancer patients. The table came from immunoSEQ multiplex PCR; TCRdb's copy has only in-frame clones and leaves some out. The table lists more than 95,000 clones, roughly 84% of them singletons. Germline CDR1 SGHNT, CDR2 YYREEE (reference sequence). This CDR3 comprises 18 residues. Trimming removed 4 bases from V and 2 bases from J; junction bases left unmatched: 10. This sequence originates from a man aged 35-49 years in good health. The chain employs TRBV5-4 and TRBJ2-5; 14 bases are shared with TRBD2. The specimen sequenced was blood. The DNA of the CDR3 is TGTGCCAGCAGCAGCGGACTAGCGGGGGGCGGGGTTCAAGAGACCCAGTACTTC. Translated: CASSSGLAGGGVQETQYF. Looking up the rest from reference TRBV5-4 and TRBJ2-5 gives the full variable domain: ETGVTQSPTHLIKTRGQQVTLRCSSQSGHNTVSWYQQALGQGPQFIFQYYREEENGRGNFPPRFSGLQFPNYSSELNVNALELDDSALYLCASSSGLAGGGVQETQYFGPGTRLLVL.